This T cell receptor beta chain was observed in a study of blood T cell repertoires in COVID-19. At the level of the study: Some COVID-19 samples were acute and others convalescent; all came from the United States, Italy and Spain. T cells, B-cell-depleted T cells, or PBMCs provided the cDNA or gDNA that served as material.

Original methodology: Quantification of nucleated cells was approximated via reference gene primer amplification. Repertoires were generated with immunoSEQ multiplex PCR, while TCRdb's copy carries only in-frame clones and drops some. That table supplies the V and J calls and clone size; D and trimming were determined from the DNA. This table has about 240,000 clones, roughly 80% appearing once. CDR3 size: 15 residues. From germline, CDR1 is SGHTA and CDR2 FQGNSA. V shed 5 bases and J shed 5 bases, with 18 bases lying between them. The sequenced sample consisted of peripheral blood. The sequence was collected from a woman under 30 with acute or convalescent COVID-19. The chain carries TRBV7-2 and TRBJ2-5; tentative D call: TRBD2 (5 bases). Here the CDR3 DNA reads TGTGCCAGCAGCCCCACTAGTGAGGTCTTGGAGACCCAGTACTTC. Translated, it gives CASSPTSEVLETQYF.